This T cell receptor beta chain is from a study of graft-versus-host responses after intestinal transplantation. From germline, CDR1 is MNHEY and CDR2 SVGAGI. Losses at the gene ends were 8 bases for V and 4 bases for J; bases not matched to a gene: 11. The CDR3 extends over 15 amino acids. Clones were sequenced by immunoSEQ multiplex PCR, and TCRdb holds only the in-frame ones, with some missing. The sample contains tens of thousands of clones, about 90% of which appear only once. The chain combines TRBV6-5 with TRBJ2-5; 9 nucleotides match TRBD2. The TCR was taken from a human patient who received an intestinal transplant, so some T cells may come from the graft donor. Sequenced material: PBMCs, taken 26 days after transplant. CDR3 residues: CASAHEAGGSETQYF. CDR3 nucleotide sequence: TGTGCCAGCGCGCATGAAGCGGGGGGTTCAGAGACCCAGTACTTC.